Each of the 28 T cell receptor beta chains below was sequenced from the same sample in a study of cytomegalovirus exposure and HLA in healthy donors. This table comes from immunoSEQ multiplex PCR, and its TCRdb copy is limited to in-frame clones, with some not included. The top ten hold about 16% of the sample, which has fewer than 200,000 clones, approximately 81% seen once. The source material was PBMCs. These receptors were collected from a young man in good health and CMV-seropositive.

The chain uses TRBV29-1 and TRBJ2-2; D not certain. V was trimmed by 3 bases and J by 1 base, leaving 3 bases between them. Germline CDR1 SQVTM, CDR2 ANQGSEA. The CDR3 runs 12 residues. This chain's CDR3 is CSVDRNTGELFF. The DNA for the CDR3 is TGCAGCGTTGACAGGAACACCGGGGAGCTGTTTTTT.

This chain uses TRBV5-4 with TRBJ2-3; 7 bases match TRBD2. CDR3 length equals 14 residues. J was trimmed by 2 bases and V by 3 bases; bases with no gene match: 3. Germline-derived CDR1 and CDR2 are SGHNT and YYREEE (reference sequence). The CDR3 nucleotides read TGTGCCAGCAGCTCTCGGGACTACACAGATACGCAGTATTTT. Its protein product is CASSSRDYTDTQYF.

J is TRBJ2-7 and V is TRBV5-6, with 8 positions matching TRBD2. After removal of 6 bases from V and 3 bases from J, the junction contained 14 bases not matched to a gene. The CDR3 length is 16 residues. Germline loops: CDR1 SGHDT, CDR2 YYEEEE. This chain's CDR3 is CASNFYGLGRGYEQYF. In DNA, the CDR3 is TGTGCCAGCAACTTCTACGGCCTCGGGAGGGGCTACGAGCAGTACTTC. Filled out from reference TRBV5-6 and TRBJ2-7, the complete variable domain reads DAGVTQSPTHLIKTRGQQVTLRCSPKSGHDTVSWYQQALGQGPQFIFQYYEEEERQRGNFPDRFSGHQFPNYSSELNVNALLLGDSALYLCASNFYGLGRGYEQYFGPGTRLTVT.

V gene TRBV5-1 combines with J gene TRBJ1-1, with 10 bases lining up with TRBD1. Germline V gene data show CDR1 as SGHRS and CDR2 as YFSETQ. The CDR3 consists of 15 residues. V was pared by 4 bases and J by 1 base, with 4 bases of the junction left unmatched. The CDR3 sequence is CASSSGTGENTEAFF. The CDR3 DNA sequence: TGCGCCAGCAGCAGCGGGACAGGGGAGAACACTGAAGCTTTCTTT.

The J gene is TRBJ2-7, the V gene TRBV5-1; 9 bases map to TRBD2. The germline V gene encodes CDR1 SGHRS and CDR2 YFSETQ. The junction had 8 bases not matched to a gene; V was cut back by 2 bases and J by 5 bases. This CDR3 has 15 residues. This chain's CDR3 is CASSFYSGSFNEQYF. CDR3 sequence (DNA): TGCGCCAGCAGCTTCTATAGCGGGAGCTTCAACGAGCAGTACTTC.

For the CDR3, the DNA is TGTGCCAGCAGTCCAGGGGTTCAAGAGACCCAGTACTTC. Translated: CASSPGVQETQYF. This chain joins TRBV6-5 and TRBJ2-5; D possibly corresponds to TRBD1 (6 bases). Deletions cut 5 bases from V and 2 bases from J, with 9 bases between. Germline CDR1 MNHEY, CDR2 SVGAGI. CDR3 length: 13 amino acids.

This chain connects TRBV30 to TRBJ1-4; 8 bases agree with TRBD1. V trimming: 2 bases; J trimming: 7 bases; junction bases outside the gene matches: 6. Per germline, CDR1 GTSNPN and CDR2 SVGIG (reference sequence). CDR3 size: 14 residues. CDR3 sequence reads: CAWSRGQGSEKLFF. In nucleotides, the CDR3 is TGTGCCTGGAGTAGAGGACAGGGTAGTGAAAAACTGTTTTTT.

This clone was seen just once. The rearrangement uses TRBV30 and TRBJ2-7, with a tentative D call TRBD2 (6 bases). Trimming removed 2 bases at V and 2 bases at J, with 10 bases between. CDR3 size: 13 residues. CDR1 is GTSNPN, CDR2 SVGIG, per germline (reference sequence). The CDR3 here is CAWSSGDTYEQYF. The DNA for the CDR3 is TGTGCCTGGAGTTCGGGAGATACCTACGAGCAGTACTTC.

In DNA, the CDR3 is TGTGCCAGCAGTCTCCAGGGGGCGCGGGAGCAGTACTTC. This sequence encodes CASSLQGAREQYF. The V and J genes are TRBV6-1 and TRBJ2-7, with 8 bases lining up with TRBD1. Germline V lookup: CDR1 MNHNS, CDR2 SASEGT. The V and J ends lost 5 bases and 7 bases, in that order; junction bases with no gene match: 7. This CDR3 contains 13 residues.

The chain uses TRBV28 and TRBJ1-3; D gene ambiguous. V was pared by 0 bases and J by 4 bases, with 10 bases between. The CDR3 runs to 15 residues. CDR1 is MDHEN, CDR2 SYDVKM, per germline. The CDR3 bases are TGTGCCAGCAGTTTATGGTCGAGCGGCGGAAACACCATATATTTT. Its translation: CASSLWSSGGNTIYF.

Only a few counts were recorded for this clone. This chain joins TRBV30 and TRBJ1-6; TRBD1 aligns across 7 bases. The CDR3 sequence is 13 residues long. J lost 13 bases, V lost 2 bases, and 8 bases had no gene match. The germline V gene encodes CDR1 GTSNPN and CDR2 SVGIG (reference sequence). The CDR3 is CAWSLQGTPPLHF. The DNA of the CDR3 is TGTGCCTGGAGTCTACAGGGGACTCCCCCCCTCCACTTT.

This chain's CDR3 is CASRERGRATEQYF. The CDR3 coding sequence is TGTGCCAGTAGAGAGCGCGGCAGGGCGACCGAGCAGTACTTC. The chain recombines TRBV19 with TRBJ2-7, with D perhaps TRBD1 (5 bases). Germline CDR1 reads LNHDA; CDR2 reads SQIVND (reference sequence). With 6 bases removed from V and 6 bases from J, the gap between germline ends came to 18 bases. CDR3 length: 14 amino acids.

The CDR3: CASSLSLAGGVDTQYF. In DNA, the CDR3 is TGTGCCAGCAGCTTAAGCCTAGCGGGAGGGGTAGATACGCAGTATTTT. The V gene is TRBV7-3, the J gene TRBJ2-3, with TRBD2 matching over 12 bases. The CDR3 sequence is 16 residues long. V shed 1 base and J 5 bases; nucleotides not matched to a gene: 4. Germline values: CDR1 SGHTA, CDR2 FQGTGA.

The J gene is TRBJ2-3, the V gene TRBV11-2; D is uncertain. The V gene's germline CDR1 is SGHAT and CDR2 FQNNGV. The CDR3 spans 12 residues. Trimming removed 5 bases from V and 0 bases from J, with 3 bases in between. This chain's CDR3 is CASSVSTDTQYF. DNA for the CDR3: TGTGCCAGCAGCGTAAGCACAGATACGCAGTATTTT.

This clone was counted once. The V gene is TRBV29-1, the J gene TRBJ1-1; tentative D call: TRBD1 (6 bases). The germline gives CDR1 SQVTM, CDR2 ANQGSEA. Trimming took off 0 bases at V and 3 bases at J, with 11 bases between the two ends. This CDR3 is built from 14 residues. The CDR3 reads CSVEDTGWDTEAFF. The CDR3 DNA reads TGCAGCGTTGAAGATACAGGGTGGGACACTGAAGCTTTCTTT. The variable domain in full, with the rest retrieved from reference TRBV29-1 and TRBJ1-1, is SAVISQKPSRDICQRGTSLTIQCQVDSQVTMMFWYRQQPGQSLTLIATANQGSEATYESGFVIDKFPISRPNLTFSTLTVSNMSPEDSSIYLCSVEDTGWDTEAFFGQGTRLTVV.

This rearrangement joins TRBV6-5 to TRBJ1-1, with 9 bases matching TRBD1. Per the germline V gene, CDR1 is MNHEY and CDR2 is SVGAGI. CDR3 length: 14 amino acids. Trimming took 2 bases from V and 4 from J; bases not matched to a gene: 2. Written as DNA, the CDR3 is TGTGCCAGCAGTTACAGGGACAGGGCCACTGAAGCTTTCTTT. It translates to CASSYRDRATEAFF.

This chain joins TRBV28 and TRBJ2-7; 11 nucleotides align to TRBD2. CDR1 is MDHEN, CDR2 SYDVKM, per germline. The CDR3 loop spans 13 amino acids. V lost 9 bases and J lost 2; bases outside the gene matches: 3. The CDR3 reads CASNSGGAYEQYF. The CDR3 region has the DNA TGTGCCAGTAATAGCGGGGGGGCCTACGAGCAGTACTTC.

This sequence joins TRBV2 and TRBJ2-7; 10 bases are shared with TRBD2. The CDR3 contains 16 residues. Germline loops: CDR1 SNHLY, CDR2 FYNNEI. The trim removed 2 bases at V and 5 bases at J, leaving 9 bases unmatched. The chain's CDR3 is CASSERGTSVWDEQYF. Written as DNA, the CDR3 is TGTGCCAGCAGTGAACGGGGGACTAGCGTATGGGACGAGCAGTACTTC. Full variable domain (outside the CDR3, taken from reference TRBV2 and TRBJ2-7): EPEVTQTPSHQVTQMGQEVILRCVPISNHLYFYWYRQILGQKVEFLVSFYNNEISEKSEIFDDQFSVERPDGSNFTLKIRSTKLEDSAMYFCASSERGTSVWDEQYFGPGTRLTVT.

The chain carries TRBV6-5 and TRBJ2-1; TRBD2 matches at 12 bases. Germline V gene sequence: CDR1 MNHEY, CDR2 SVGAGI. J was trimmed by 8 bases and V by 0 bases; bases with no gene match: 2. This CDR3 comprises 15 residues. The CDR3 protein is CASSYSLAGGDEQFF. The DNA for the CDR3 is TGTGCCAGCAGTTACTCGCTAGCGGGAGGGGATGAGCAGTTCTTC.

The gene calls are TRBV4-1 and TRBJ2-1, with a tentative D call TRBD2 (6 bases). Per germline, CDR1 MGHRA and CDR2 YSYEKL. The V end was cut by 3 bases, the J end by 8 bases, with 14 bases between. The CDR3 consists of 14 residues. Here the CDR3 DNA reads TGCGCCAGCAGCCATGGGACTCTTAGCGATGAGCAGTTCTTC. Translation gives CASSHGTLSDEQFF.

The chain joins TRBV28 to TRBJ1-5, with TRBD1 matching 11 bases. CDR1 and CDR2 from the germline V gene are MDHEN and SYDVKM. The CDR3 has 16 amino acids. Germline trimming cut 7 bases from V and 4 bases from J; bases unmatched to any gene: 9. Written as DNA, the CDR3 is TGTGCCAGCACCCCCGGGGGGACAGGGGGGAATCAGCCCCAGCATTTT. Its protein is CASTPGGTGGNQPQHF.

CDR3 amino acids: CASSYPGDGNTIYF. The CDR3 nucleotides are TGTGCCAGCAGTTACCCAGGGGATGGAAACACCATATATTTT. The chain couples TRBV6-6 to TRBJ1-3; D is possibly TRBD1 (6 bases). Germline V gene data show CDR1 as MNHNY and CDR2 as SVGAGI (reference sequence). This CDR3 contains 14 residues. Trimming left V 2 bases short and J 3 bases short, with 8 bases between.

This rearrangement joins TRBV5-4 to TRBJ1-2, with TRBD1 as a possible D gene (6 bases). The CDR3 runs 12 residues. Germline CDR1 and CDR2: SGHNT and YYREEE (reference sequence). Trimming left V 10 bases short and J 4 bases short, with 14 bases between. CDR3 amino acids: CAFKGVPYGYTF. The CDR3 coding sequence is TGTGCCTTTAAGGGGGTCCCCTATGGCTACACCTTC. Based on the CDR3 plus reference TRBV5-4 and TRBJ1-2, the full variable domain is ETGVTQSPTHLIKTRGQQVTLRCSSQSGHNTVSWYQQALGQGPQFIFQYYREEENGRGNFPPRFSGLQFPNYSSELNVNALELDDSALYLCAFKGVPYGYTFGSGTRLTVV.

The chain uses TRBV5-1 and TRBJ1-4, with 7 nucleotides matching TRBD1. Germline CDR1 SGHRS, CDR2 YFSETQ. The J segment lost 7 bases and the V segment lost 4 bases, leaving 7 bases of the junction unmatched. CDR3 length: 14 residues. The CDR3 spells CASSPVGGVEKLFF. The CDR3 bases are TGCGCCAGCAGCCCCGTAGGGGGCGTTGAAAAACTGTTTTTT.

The J gene is TRBJ1-6, the V gene TRBV14, with unresolved D. The germline CDR1 and CDR2 sequences are SGHDN and FVKESK. V was trimmed by 1 base and J by 8 bases, leaving 12 bases between them. This CDR3 region has 15 residues. The CDR3 sequence: CASSQGDREDSPLHF. DNA of the CDR3: TGTGCCAGCAGCCAAGGCGATAGAGAGGATTCACCCCTCCACTTT.

The CDR3 sequence is CASSVGFTMNTEAFF. CDR3 coding DNA: TGTGCCAGCAGCGTAGGATTCACTATGAACACTGAAGCTTTCTTT. The V call is TRBV9, the J call TRBJ1-1; D gene ambiguous. The V end lost 0 bases, the J end lost 0 bases, and 9 bases lay between the germline ends. CDR1 and CDR2 from the germline V gene are SGDLS and YYNGEE. The CDR3 has 15 amino acids.

V usage is TRBV5-4 and J usage is TRBJ2-7; tentative D call: TRBD1 (5 bases). The germline CDR1 and CDR2 sequences are SGHNT and YYREEE (reference sequence). Trimming cost V 0 bases and J 5 bases, with 9 bases left between them. This CDR3 contains 13 residues. CDR3 DNA sequence: TGTGCCAGCAGCTTGGAGCAAGGGGACGAGCAGTACTTC. This translates into CASSLEQGDEQYF.

The J gene is TRBJ2-2, the V gene TRBV5-4; 8 nucleotides agree with TRBD1. Germline V gives CDR1 SGHNT, CDR2 YYREEE (reference sequence). The V segment lost 4 bases and the J segment 0 bases; nucleotides outside the gene matches: 5. This CDR3 contains 16 residues. CDR3 amino acids: CASSPRTGPNTGELFF. CDR3 coding DNA: TGTGCCAGCAGCCCCCGGACAGGGCCGAACACCGGGGAGCTGTTTTTT.